Sequencing of this T cell receptor beta chain was carried out in a study of cytomegalovirus exposure and HLA in healthy donors. Study-level background: Early released data comprised 80 million or so unique TCRs from HLA-typed donors. Study observations and caveats: Other equally common chains were less clonally expanded than HLA-associated TCR beta chains, a later analysis showed. For TCR beta chains, V- and J-gene trimming was later linked to a missense DCLRE1C variant. In a later analysis, roughly 17,000 TCR beta sequences were associated with HLA alleles at 0.05 false discovery rate.

The ends lost 4 bases at V and 6 bases at J; junction bases unmatched: 9. Germline loops: CDR1 SGHRS, CDR2 YFSETQ. This CDR3 has 15 amino acids. For this clone: Its antigen is still unknown.

PCR involved 60 Vbeta and 13 Jbeta primers. Using immunoSEQ multiplex PCR, the repertoire was profiled, and TCRdb retains in-frame clones only, with some absent. This repertoire shows 170,000 or so clones, 70% to 80% found once; its top ten account for about 1.4%. V and J are TRBV5-1 and TRBJ2-1; 8 positions agree with TRBD2. The sequence came from a woman in her 30s in good health and CMV-seropositive. Material for sequencing was PBMCs. For the CDR3, the DNA is TGCGCCAGCAGCCCGTCCGGGACTAGAAGCAATGAGCAGTTCTTC. It encodes CASSPSGTRSNEQFF. The variable domain in full, completed from reference TRBV5-1 and TRBJ2-1, reads KAGVTQTPRYLIKTRGQQVTLSCSPISGHRSVSWYQQTPGQGLQFLFEYFSETQRNKGNFPGRFSGRQFSNSRSEMNVSTLELGDSALYLCASSPSGTRSNEQFFGPGTRLTVL.